The sequence of this T cell receptor (beta chain) was determined in a study of T cell responses to AZD1222 COVID-19 vaccine. Study-level findings and limits: Seropositivity was recorded at baseline in only five to seven AZD1222 recipients. Clonal diversity was possibly underestimated, and white British individuals and females predominated among donors. Only after the peak T cell response were repertoires sampled. Following two doses of AZD1222, Spike-specific TCR breadth and depth rose.

A word on this clone: What it recognizes is unknown.

Sequenced by immunoSEQ multiplex PCR; TCRdb stores in-frame clones only, minus some. The sample records around 50,000 clones, 86% being singletons. Germline CDR1 reads LNHDA; CDR2 reads SQIVND (reference sequence). The CDR3 has 14 amino acids. V lost 5 bases and J lost 2; bases outside the gene matches: 6. The source was peripheral blood, collected 28 days after the second AZD1222 dose. The rearrangement links TRBV19 to TRBJ2-7; 7 bases fit TRBD1. The receptor comes from an adult who received the AZD1222 COVID-19 vaccine. This chain's CDR3 is CASSPRQGPYEQYF. The CDR3 DNA reads TGTGCCAGTAGTCCCCGACAGGGTCCCTACGAGCAGTACTTC.